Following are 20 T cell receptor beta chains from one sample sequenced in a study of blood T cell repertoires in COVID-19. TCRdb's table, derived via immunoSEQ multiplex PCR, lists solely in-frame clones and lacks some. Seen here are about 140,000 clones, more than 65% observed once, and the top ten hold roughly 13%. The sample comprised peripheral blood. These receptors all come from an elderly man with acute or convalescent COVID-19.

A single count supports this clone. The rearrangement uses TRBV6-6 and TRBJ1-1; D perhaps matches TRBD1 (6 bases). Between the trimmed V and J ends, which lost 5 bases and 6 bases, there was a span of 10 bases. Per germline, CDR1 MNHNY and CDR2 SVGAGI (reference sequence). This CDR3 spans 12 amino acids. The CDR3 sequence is CASSRRQAEAFF. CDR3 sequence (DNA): TGTGCCAGCAGTCGAAGACAGGCTGAAGCTTTCTTT.

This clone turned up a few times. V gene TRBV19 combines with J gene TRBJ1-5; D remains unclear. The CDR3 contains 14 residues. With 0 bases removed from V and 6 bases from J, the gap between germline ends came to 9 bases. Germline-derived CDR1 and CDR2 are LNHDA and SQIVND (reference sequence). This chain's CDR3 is CASSIDQSGQPQHF. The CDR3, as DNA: TGTGCCAGTAGTATAGACCAGTCGGGTCAGCCCCAGCATTTT.

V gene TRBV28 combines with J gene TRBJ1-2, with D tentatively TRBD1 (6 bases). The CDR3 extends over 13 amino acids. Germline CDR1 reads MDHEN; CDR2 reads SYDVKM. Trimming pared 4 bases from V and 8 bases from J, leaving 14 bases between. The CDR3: CASSSQRTEGYTF. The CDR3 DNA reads TGTGCCAGCAGTTCCCAGCGGACAGAAGGCTACACCTTC.

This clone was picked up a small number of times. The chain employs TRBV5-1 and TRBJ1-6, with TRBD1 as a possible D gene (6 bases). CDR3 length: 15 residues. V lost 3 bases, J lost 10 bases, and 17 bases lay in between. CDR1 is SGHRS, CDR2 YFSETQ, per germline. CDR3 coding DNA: TGCGCCAGCAGCTACACAGGGAGAGGGGCATCACCCCTCCACTTT. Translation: CASSYTGRGASPLHF.

The CDR3 protein is CASAPGAGETQYF. CDR3 DNA: TGTGCCAGTGCCCCGGGAGCCGGGGAGACCCAGTACTTC. The chain combines TRBV28 with TRBJ2-5, with D perhaps TRBD2 (6 bases). Per the germline V gene, CDR1 is MDHEN and CDR2 is SYDVKM. The V gene lost 9 bases and the J gene lost 5 bases, with 16 bases spanning the gap. The CDR3 has 13 amino acids. Full variable domain (outside the CDR3, taken from reference TRBV28 and TRBJ2-5): DVKVTQSSRYLVKRTGEKVFLECVQDMDHENMFWYRQDPGLGLRLIYFSYDVKMKEKGDIPEGYSVSREKKERFSLILESASTNQTSMYLCASAPGAGETQYFGPGTRLLVL.

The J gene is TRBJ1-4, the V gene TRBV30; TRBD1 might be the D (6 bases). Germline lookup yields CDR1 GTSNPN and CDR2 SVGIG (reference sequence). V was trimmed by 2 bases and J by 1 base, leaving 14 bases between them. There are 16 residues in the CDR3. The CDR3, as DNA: TGTGCCTGGAGTCCTCTACAGGGCCGAACTAATGAAAAACTGTTTTTT. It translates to CAWSPLQGRTNEKLFF.

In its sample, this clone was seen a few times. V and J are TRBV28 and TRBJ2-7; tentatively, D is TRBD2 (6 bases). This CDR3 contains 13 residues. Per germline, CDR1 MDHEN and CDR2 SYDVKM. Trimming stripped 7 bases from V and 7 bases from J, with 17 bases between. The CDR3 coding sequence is TGTGCCAGCACCCTCGGCCCCGCGGGGGAGCAGTACTTC. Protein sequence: CASTLGPAGEQYF.

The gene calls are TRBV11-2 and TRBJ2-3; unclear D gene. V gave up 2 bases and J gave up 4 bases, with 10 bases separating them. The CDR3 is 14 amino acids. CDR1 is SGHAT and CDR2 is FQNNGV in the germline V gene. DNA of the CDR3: TGTGCCAGCAGCTTAAATTCAGTCGCAGATACGCAGTATTTT. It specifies CASSLNSVADTQYF.

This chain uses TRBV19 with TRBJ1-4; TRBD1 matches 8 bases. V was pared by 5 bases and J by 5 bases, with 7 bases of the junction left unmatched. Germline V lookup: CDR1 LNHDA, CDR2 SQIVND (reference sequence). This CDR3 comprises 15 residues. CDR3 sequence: CASSFGTGGNEKLFF. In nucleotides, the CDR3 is TGTGCCAGTAGTTTTGGGACAGGCGGCAATGAAAAACTGTTTTTT.

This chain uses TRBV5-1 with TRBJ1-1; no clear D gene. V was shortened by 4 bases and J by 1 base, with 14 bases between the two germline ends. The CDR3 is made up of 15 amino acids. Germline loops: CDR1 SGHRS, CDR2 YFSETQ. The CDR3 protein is CASSVITRGNTEAFF. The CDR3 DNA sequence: TGCGCCAGCAGCGTAATAACCAGAGGGAACACTGAAGCTTTCTTT. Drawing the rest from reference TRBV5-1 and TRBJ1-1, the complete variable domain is KAGVTQTPRYLIKTRGQQVTLSCSPISGHRSVSWYQQTPGQGLQFLFEYFSETQRNKGNFPGRFSGRQFSNSRSEMNVSTLELGDSALYLCASSVITRGNTEAFFGQGTRLTVV.

CDR3 DNA sequence: TGTGCCATCCGGACAGGGTCGAACACCGGGGAGCTGTTTTTT. Translating it yields CAIRTGSNTGELFF. This sequence joins TRBV6-5 and TRBJ2-2, with 8 bases fitting TRBD1. The CDR3 has 14 residues. Germline V gene lookup returns CDR1 MNHEY and CDR2 SVGAGI. The junction had 4 bases not matched to a gene; V was cut back by 10 bases and J by 0 bases.

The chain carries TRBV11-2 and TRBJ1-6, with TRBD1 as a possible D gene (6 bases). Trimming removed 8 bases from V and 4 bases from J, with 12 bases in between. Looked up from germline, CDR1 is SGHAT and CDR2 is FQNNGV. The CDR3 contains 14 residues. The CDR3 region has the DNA TGTGCCAGCTCCCGAGGACAGTATAATTCACCCCTCCACTTT. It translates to CASSRGQYNSPLHF.

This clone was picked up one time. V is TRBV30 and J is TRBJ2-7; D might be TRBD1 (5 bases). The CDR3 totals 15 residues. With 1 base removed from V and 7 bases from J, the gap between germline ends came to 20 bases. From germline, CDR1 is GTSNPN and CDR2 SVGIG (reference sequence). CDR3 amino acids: CAWSGGKRAEWEQYF. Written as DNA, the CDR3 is TGTGCCTGGAGTGGGGGCAAACGGGCAGAATGGGAGCAGTACTTC. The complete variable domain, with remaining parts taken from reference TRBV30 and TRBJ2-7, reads SQTIHQWPATLVQPVGSPLSLECTVEGTSNPNLYWYRQAAGRGLQLLFYSVGIGQISSEVPQNLSASRPQDRQFILSSKKLLLSDSGFYLCAWSGGKRAEWEQYFGPGTRLTVT.

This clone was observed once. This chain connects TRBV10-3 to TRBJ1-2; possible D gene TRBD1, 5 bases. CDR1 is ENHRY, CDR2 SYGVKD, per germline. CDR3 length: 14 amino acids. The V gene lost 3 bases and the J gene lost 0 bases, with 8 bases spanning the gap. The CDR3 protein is CAISERGSNYGYTF. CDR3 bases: TGTGCCATCAGTGAACGGGGGTCTAACTATGGCTACACCTTC.

The CDR3 sequence: CSARAGVAESTDTQYF. Written as DNA, the CDR3 is TGCAGCGCACGCGCGGGGGTAGCGGAGAGCACAGATACGCAGTATTTT. V is TRBV29-1 and J is TRBJ2-3, with 7 positions matching TRBD2. Germline values: CDR1 SQVTM, CDR2 ANQGSEA. The V segment lost 7 bases and the J segment 0 bases; nucleotides outside the gene matches: 13. There are 16 residues in the CDR3.

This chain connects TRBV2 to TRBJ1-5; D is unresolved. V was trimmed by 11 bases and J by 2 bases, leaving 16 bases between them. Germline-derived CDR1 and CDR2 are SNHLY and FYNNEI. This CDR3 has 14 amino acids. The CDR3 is CASRAGSGNQPQHF. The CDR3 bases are TGTGCCTCTCGCGCAGGTAGTGGCAATCAGCCCCAGCATTTT.

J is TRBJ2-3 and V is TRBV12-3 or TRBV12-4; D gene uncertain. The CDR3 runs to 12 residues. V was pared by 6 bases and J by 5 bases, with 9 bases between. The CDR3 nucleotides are TGTGCCAGCAGCAAGTTGAGAGATACGCAGTATTTT. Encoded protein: CASSKLRDTQYF.

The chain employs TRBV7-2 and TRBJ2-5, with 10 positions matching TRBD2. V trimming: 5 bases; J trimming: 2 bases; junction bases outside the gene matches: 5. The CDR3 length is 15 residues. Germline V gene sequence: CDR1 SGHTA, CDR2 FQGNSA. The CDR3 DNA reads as TGTGCCAGCAGCCCTAAACTAGCGGGGCAAGAGACCCAGTACTTC. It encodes CASSPKLAGQETQYF.

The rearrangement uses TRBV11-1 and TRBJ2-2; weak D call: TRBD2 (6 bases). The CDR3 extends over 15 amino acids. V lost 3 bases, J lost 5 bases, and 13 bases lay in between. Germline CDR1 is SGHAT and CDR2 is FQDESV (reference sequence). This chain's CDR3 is CASSFRVGGTGELFF. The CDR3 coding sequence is TGTGCCAGCAGCTTCAGGGTCGGAGGGACCGGGGAGCTGTTTTTT.

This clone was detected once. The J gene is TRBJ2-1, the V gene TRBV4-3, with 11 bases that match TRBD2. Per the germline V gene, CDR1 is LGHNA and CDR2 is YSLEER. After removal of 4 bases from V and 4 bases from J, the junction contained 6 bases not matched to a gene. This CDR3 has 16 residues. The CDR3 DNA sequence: TGCGCCAGCAGCCCAGTAGCGGGGGGGGCTTACAATGAGCAGTTCTTC. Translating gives CASSPVAGGAYNEQFF.